These 13 T cell receptor beta chains share one sample of origin, sequenced in a study of shared clonotypes between healthy human individuals. Assay used: immunoSEQ multiplex PCR; TCRdb lists only in-frame clones, some missing. The table records millions of clones, about 95% of them present only once. Cells designated naive CD8 were CD45RO-negative and were positively selected for CCR7, with terminally differentiated effector memory CD45RA+ cells excluded. Sequenced: naive CD8+ T cells sorted from blood. The receptors were gathered from a man aged 18-30 years in good health.

This chain links TRBV29-1 with TRBJ2-7; D perhaps matches TRBD2 (6 bases). The V end lost 4 bases, the J end lost 5 bases, and 24 bases lay between the germline ends. Per the germline V gene, CDR1 is SQVTM and CDR2 is ANQGSEA. This CDR3 is 16 amino acids long. The CDR3 spells CSVAGVIESRQDEQYF. The DNA for the CDR3 is TGCAGCGTTGCGGGGGTCATCGAATCGAGGCAGGACGAGCAGTACTTC.

The J gene is TRBJ2-7, the V gene TRBV7-6, with D maybe TRBD1 (6 bases). Trimming took 1 base from V and 3 from J, leaving 13 bases between them. The CDR3 sequence is 15 residues long. Germline CDR1 is SGHVS and CDR2 is FNYEAQ. The CDR3 bases are TGTGCCAGCAGCTTAGTGTCAGGGGCAGGCTACGAGCAGTACTTC. Its translation: CASSLVSGAGYEQYF.

The V gene is TRBV9, the J gene TRBJ1-5; the D gene is possibly TRBD1 (5 bases). This CDR3 has 15 amino acids. CDR1 and CDR2 (germline): SGDLS, YYNGEE. Between the trimmed V and J ends, which lost 0 bases and 4 bases, there was a span of 11 bases. This CDR3 is CASSVAGGANQPQHF. The CDR3 nucleotides are TGTGCCAGCAGCGTAGCCGGGGGAGCAAATCAGCCCCAGCATTTT.

The J gene is TRBJ2-2, the V gene TRBV5-1; 12 bases map to TRBD2. This CDR3 has 17 residues. V shed 0 bases, J shed 6 bases, and the junction held 6 bases outside the gene matches. CDR1 and CDR2 (germline): SGHRS, YFSETQ. CDR3 protein: CASSLGLAGVNAGELFF. The CDR3 bases are TGCGCCAGCAGCTTGGGACTAGCGGGAGTTAACGCCGGGGAGCTGTTTTTT.

In nucleotides, the CDR3 is TGTGCCAGCAGGGGATGGGACAGGGTTAACTATGGCTACACCTTC. This gives the protein CASRGWDRVNYGYTF. The rearrangement links TRBV6-1 to TRBJ1-2, with 9 bases identical to TRBD1. The V segment lost 6 bases and the J segment 1 base; nucleotides outside the gene matches: 6. Germline V gives CDR1 MNHNS, CDR2 SASEGT. The CDR3 sequence is 15 residues long.

Worth noting for this clone: Other DNA sequences within the sample encode an identical CDR3. The J gene is TRBJ2-1, the V gene TRBV5-1; 10 bases match TRBD2. Per germline, CDR1 SGHRS and CDR2 YFSETQ. The CDR3 length is 15 residues. After removal of 0 bases from V and 6 bases from J, the junction contained 3 bases not matched to a gene. The CDR3 DNA follows: TGCGCCAGCAGCTTGGTAGCGGGGGGTCTCAATGAGCAGTTCTTC. Translating gives CASSLVAGGLNEQFF.

The chain carries TRBV5-8 and TRBJ2-7; 7 nucleotides match TRBD1. There are 14 residues in the CDR3. Losses at the gene ends were 4 bases for V and 5 bases for J; bases not matched to a gene: 9. In germline, CDR1 is SGHTS, CDR2 YDEGEE. The CDR3 coding sequence is TGTGCCAGCAGCCGTACCCAGGGGGAACACGAGCAGTACTTC. It codes for CASSRTQGEHEQYF.

This chain joins TRBV2 and TRBJ2-2; D call uncertain. V was pared by 8 bases and J by 4 bases, with 14 bases between. Germline V lookup: CDR1 SNHLY, CDR2 FYNNEI. This CDR3 is built from 14 residues. The CDR3 nucleotides are TGTGCCAGCCAACCGCAGGATCCCACCGGGGAGCTGTTTTTT. It translates to CASQPQDPTGELFF.

The CDR3 sequence: CASSVSEIWGDTEAFF. CDR3 DNA: TGTGCCAGCAGCGTAAGCGAGATTTGGGGGGACACTGAAGCTTTCTTT. The chain carries TRBV9 and TRBJ1-1; D is perhaps TRBD1 (5 bases). Trimming removed 1 base at V and 3 bases at J, with 16 bases between. This CDR3 spans 16 amino acids. The germline V gene encodes CDR1 SGDLS and CDR2 YYNGEE.

This chain joins TRBV27 and TRBJ2-1; 12 bases are shared with TRBD2. Trimming removed 4 bases from V and 0 bases from J; junction bases left unmatched: 7. Germline values: CDR1 MNHEY, CDR2 SMNVEV (reference sequence). This CDR3 is 18 amino acids long. This CDR3 reads CASSSLAGGPSSYNEQFF. The CDR3 nucleotides read TGTGCCAGCAGTTCGCTAGCGGGAGGGCCAAGCTCCTACAATGAGCAGTTCTTC.

The J gene is TRBJ2-7, the V gene TRBV5-4, with D unresolved. Germline lookup yields CDR1 SGHNT and CDR2 YYREEE (reference sequence). V lost 1 base and J 1 base, leaving 24 bases between the germline ends. The CDR3 is 19 amino acids. CDR3 in amino acids: CASSLYWYSLTPHSYEQYF. The CDR3 bases are TGTGCCAGCAGCTTGTACTGGTACAGCTTAACCCCACATTCCTACGAGCAGTACTTC. Combining the CDR3 with reference TRBV5-4 and TRBJ2-7 gives the whole variable domain ETGVTQSPTHLIKTRGQQVTLRCSSQSGHNTVSWYQQALGQGPQFIFQYYREEENGRGNFPPRFSGLQFPNYSSELNVNALELDDSALYLCASSLYWYSLTPHSYEQYFGPGTRLTVT.

For this clone: The same CDR3 is also encoded by other DNA sequences in this sample. J is TRBJ2-5 and V is TRBV4-1; D is ambiguous. The CDR3 extends over 13 amino acids. Trimming pared 0 bases from V and 4 bases from J, leaving 6 bases between. CDR1 is MGHRA, CDR2 YSYEKL, per germline. DNA for the CDR3: TGCGCCAGCAGCCAAGATCAAAGAGAGACCCAGTACTTC. Its protein is CASSQDQRETQYF.

The chain is built from TRBV21-1 and TRBJ2-7; the D call in the table, TRBD2, was not verified against the DNA. TRBV21-1 is tagged as a pseudogene. There are 14 residues in the CDR3. CDR3 sequence (DNA): TGTGCCAGCAGCAAAACTACTGACCGACTGGAGCAGTACTTC. The encoded protein is CASSKTTDRLEQYF.